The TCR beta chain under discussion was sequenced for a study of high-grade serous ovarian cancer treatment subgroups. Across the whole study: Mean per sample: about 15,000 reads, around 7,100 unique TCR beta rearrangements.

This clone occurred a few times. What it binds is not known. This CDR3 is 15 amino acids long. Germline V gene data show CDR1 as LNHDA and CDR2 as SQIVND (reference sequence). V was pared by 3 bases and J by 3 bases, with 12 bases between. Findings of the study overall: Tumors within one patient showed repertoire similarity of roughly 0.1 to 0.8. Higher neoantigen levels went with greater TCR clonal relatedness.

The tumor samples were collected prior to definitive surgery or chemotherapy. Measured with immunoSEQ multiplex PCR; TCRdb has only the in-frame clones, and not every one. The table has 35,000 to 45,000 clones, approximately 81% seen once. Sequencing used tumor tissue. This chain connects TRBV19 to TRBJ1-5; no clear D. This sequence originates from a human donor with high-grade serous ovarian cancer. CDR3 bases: TGTGCCAGTAGTATCTTTGGGCGGCTCAATCAGCCCCAGCATTTT. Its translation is CASSIFGRLNQPQHF.